A selection of T cell receptor beta chains follows, all from one sample in a study of CD8 T cells in Susac syndrome. Each CDR3 protein is one row after TCRdb ran MiXCR on the immunoSEQ multiplex PCR reads. The data show 77,000 or so distinct CDR3 sequences, about 95% seen once. The sequenced sample was CD8+ T cells from PBMCs. The receptors derive from a human donor with multiple sclerosis. CDR3s include the opening cysteine and the closing phenylalanine or tryptophan. The order of the fields is D gene, V gene, J gene, clone size, CDR3 DNA, CDR3 protein. The D gene is left open where the match is weak. A row's size may be missing; if present it is once, few, many or a size class.

TRBD1	TRBV6-1	TRBJ1-1	few	TGTGCCAGCAGTCTTCAAGCAGGGGGCATAAGTGAAGCTTTCTTT	CASSLQAGGISEAFF
.	TRBV7-9	TRBJ1-2	.	TGTGCCAGCAGCTCCCCGGGTTCAGGGGACTATGGCTACACCTTC	CASSSPGSGDYGYTF
TRBD2	TRBV7-9	TRBJ2-7	.	TGTGCCAGCAGCTTAGGGACTAGCGGGGGGACCTACGAGCAGTACTTC	CASSLGTSGGTYEQYF
.	TRBV6-5	TRBJ2-1	.	TGTGCCAGCAGTTACACCGGGGGTTCCTACAATGAGCAGTTCTTC	CASSYTGGSYNEQFF
.	TRBV27	TRBJ1-1	.	TGTGCCAGCAGTACCCTAGGCCCCCAAGGGCACACTGAAGCTTTCTTT	CASSTLGPQGHTEAFF
.	TRBV30	TRBJ2-5	.	TGTGCCTGGAGCGAGGGGAACCAAGAGACCCAGTACTTC	CAWSEGNQETQYF
.	TRBV6-5	TRBJ2-2	.	TGTGCCAGCAGTTACTCGATAGTCGGGGAGCTGTTTTTT	CASSYSIVGELFF
TRBD2	TRBV11-2	TRBJ2-1	.	TGTGCCAGCAGCTTAGGCCCGGGACTAGCGCATCATGAGCAGTTCTTC	CASSLGPGLAHHEQFF
.	TRBV23-1	TRBJ2-7	.	TGCGCCAGCAGTCGTACAGGGCAGGACGAGCAGTACTTC	CASSRTGQDEQYF
.	TRBV9	TRBJ1-1	.	TGTGCCAGCAGCGCCACACCTAGCACTGAAGCTTTCTTT	CASSATPSTEAFF
.	TRBV19	TRBJ2-7	once	TGTGCCAGTAGCACCCGTATAGGGGCTGACCACGAGCAGTACTTC	CASSTRIGADHEQYF
.	TRBV6-6	TRBJ1-4	.	TGTGCCAGCAGTTACCTACCGGGACAACCTGAAAAACTGTTTTTT	CASSYLPGQPEKLFF
.	TRBV4-2	TRBJ1-3	.	TGTGCCAGCAGCCAGGGGGCAGGAAACACCATATATTTT	CASSQGAGNTIYF
.	TRBV3-1	TRBJ1-5	.	TGTGCCAGCAGCCAAGAAGGGCAGGGACATCAGCCCCAGCATTTT	CASSQEGQGHQPQHF
TRBD2	TRBV5-1	TRBJ2-1	once	TGCGCCAGCAGCCAGGGACTAGTCTACAATGAGCAGTTCTTC	CASSQGLVYNEQFF
TRBD1	TRBV27	TRBJ1-5	.	TGTGCCAGCGGGGATTCCGGGACAGGGGGTTTCAGGCAGCCCCAGCATTTT	CASGDSGTGGFRQPQHF
.	TRBV7-8	TRBJ1-2	.	TGTGCCAGCAGCCTGGGGGAGGAAGGGGGCTACACCTTC	CASSLGEEGGYTF
TRBD1	TRBV11-2	TRBJ1-2	.	TGTGCCAGCAGCTTCCTCCCACGGACAGGGTCTGACTATGGCTACACCTTC	CASSFLPRTGSDYGYTF
.	TRBV5-4	TRBJ2-1	.	TGTGCCAGCAGCCAGGCAGGTGAGCAGTTCTTC	CASSQAGEQFF
.	TRBV6-1	TRBJ1-6	.	TGTGCCAGCACCTGGGGGGGAAAGTGGTCAACACCCCTCCACTTT	CASTWGGKWSTPLHF
.	TRBV7-9	TRBJ2-7	.	TGTGCCAGCACCGACCATAGCGGCGACTACGAGCAGTACTTC	CASTDHSGDYEQYF
TRBD1	TRBV5-1	TRBJ1-1	.	TGCGCCAGCAGCTCGGGACAGGGAGGGAACACTGAAGCTTTCTTT	CASSSGQGGNTEAFF
TRBD2	TRBV2	TRBJ2-7	.	TGTGCCAGCAGGGTTAGCGGGGCCTCCTACGAGCAGTACTTC	CASRVSGASYEQYF
.	TRBV7-9	TRBJ1-2	.	TGTGCCAGCAGCCCTACCGAGGGGGATTTACTCTATGGCTACACCTTC	CASSPTEGDLLYGYTF
.	TRBV13	TRBJ2-5	.	TGTGCCAGCAGCTTAGAGTCGTCTGAGACCCAGTACTTC	CASSLESSETQYF
.	TRBV29-1	TRBJ2-7	few	TGCAGCGTTGAGTTGAAGGGGATTCACTACGAGCAGTACTTC	CSVELKGIHYEQYF
TRBD2	TRBV27	TRBJ2-1	.	TGTGCCAGCAGTTTTGGGACTAGCTGGGTCGGGGAGCAGTTCTTC	CASSFGTSWVGEQFF
TRBD1	TRBV7-9	TRBJ2-1	.	TGTGCCAGCAGCCCCGGACAGGGGGCCATAAAGAGACGGTTCTTC	CASSPGQGAIKRRFF
.	TRBV5-4	TRBJ2-5	.	TGTGCCAGCAGCTTGGATAAACAAGAGACCCAGTACTTC	CASSLDKQETQYF
.	TRBV6-6	TRBJ1-1	.	TGTGCCAGCAGTTACTCACAGGAGGGTGAAGCTTTCTTT	CASSYSQEGEAFF
.	TRBV11-2	TRBJ2-7	once	TGTGCCAGCAGCAACCGGGACCTACAGGCCGGGGGCGAGCAGTACTTC	CASSNRDLQAGGEQYF
.	TRBV13	TRBJ2-1	.	TGTGCCAGCAACCCTCGAGGGATTAGCTCCTACAATGAGCAGTTCTTC	CASNPRGISSYNEQFF
.	TRBV6-2/TRBV6-3	TRBJ1-4	.	TGTGCCAGCAGTTACGTCCCGGGCCCGGAAAAACTGTTTTTT	CASSYVPGPEKLFF
TRBD1	TRBV20-1	TRBJ1-2	once	TGCAGTGCCCCTGGACAGGGCGGGCGGGGCTATGGCTACACCTTC	CSAPGQGGRGYGYTF
TRBD1	TRBV6-5	TRBJ2-7	.	TGTGCCAGCGGTGGGACAGTATCCTACGAGCAGTACTTC	CASGGTVSYEQYF
.	TRBV29-1	TRBJ1-1	.	TGCAGCGCCGAGGGAGGGACAAAGACTGAAGCTTTCTTT	CSAEGGTKTEAFF
TRBD1	TRBV27	TRBJ2-7	.	TGTGCCAGCAGTGCTGCCCGACAGGGGCCTTCCTACGAGCAGTACTTC	CASSAARQGPSYEQYF
.	TRBV2	TRBJ2-1	.	TGTGCCAGCCTAGGAGCCGCCAATGAGCAGTTCTTC	CASLGAANEQFF
.	TRBV5-6	TRBJ2-7	.	TGTGCCAGCACCCTTGTGGACTCCTACGAGCAGTACTTC	CASTLVDSYEQYF
.	TRBV30	TRBJ2-7	.	TGTGCCTGGAGTGTGCAGGGCGGCGAGCAGTACTTC	CAWSVQGGEQYF
TRBD2	TRBV29-1	TRBJ2-7	.	TGCAGCGTTCAAGCTAGCGGTTCCTACGAGCAGTACTTC	CSVQASGSYEQYF
.	TRBV19	TRBJ2-7	.	TGTGCCAGTAGTATACCCTCCGGGGGTCTTTATGTGGACGAGCAGTACTTC	CASSIPSGGLYVDEQYF
TRBD2	TRBV7-6	TRBJ2-5	.	TGTGCCAGCAGCACCGGACTAGAGGAGACCCAGTACTTC	CASSTGLEETQYF
.	TRBV9	TRBJ1-5	.	TGTGCCAGCAGCGAAGGTGGCTACAGTCAGCCCCAGCATTTT	CASSEGGYSQPQHF
.	TRBV5-6	TRBJ2-2	.	TGTGCCAGCAGCTGGGGGACAAACGGGGAGCTGTTTTTT	CASSWGTNGELFF
TRBD1	TRBV19	TRBJ1-2	.	TGTGCCAGTAGTGCGGGGACAGGGGGCTATGGCTACACCTTC	CASSAGTGGYGYTF
.	TRBV7-9	TRBJ1-5	.	TGTGCCAGCAGCCCTGATTGGACTGACTATAGCAATCAGCCCCAGCATTTT	CASSPDWTDYSNQPQHF
TRBD1	TRBV27	TRBJ1-5	.	TGTGCCAGCAGTCCAGGGGGGATTAATCAGCCCCAGCATTTT	CASSPGGINQPQHF
.	TRBV7-2	TRBJ2-7	few	TGTGCCAGCAGCCCGTCTCCCCTTAGTCCCTACGAGCAGTACTTC	CASSPSPLSPYEQYF
.	TRBV4-3	TRBJ2-7	.	TGCGCCAGCAGCCAAGAGGTCAGCGACGAGCAGTACTTC	CASSQEVSDEQYF
TRBD2	TRBV3-1	TRBJ2-1	.	TGTGCCAGCAGCCAAGATCCACTAGCGGGAGCCTACAATGAGCAGTTCTTC	CASSQDPLAGAYNEQFF
.	TRBV30	TRBJ2-7	once	TGTGCCTGGAGTCAAGGACATCCCAACGAGCAGTACTTC	CAWSQGHPNEQYF
.	TRBV7-9	TRBJ1-1	.	TGTGCCAGCAGCACGCGACATCCCCGCGGTGTCACTGAAGCTTTCTTT	CASSTRHPRGVTEAFF
TRBD2	TRBV7-9	TRBJ2-5	once	TGTGCCAGCAGCGAATATAGCGGGTACCAAGAGACCCAGTACTTC	CASSEYSGYQETQYF
.	TRBV5-1	TRBJ1-1	.	TGCGCCAGCAGTTCAGTCCCCGGGACCCAATCGATGAACACTGAAGCTTTCTTT	CASSSVPGTQSMNTEAFF